This entry lists 24 T cell receptor beta chains sequenced from one sample in a study of CXCR3-negative and CXCR3-positive naive CD8 T cells. UMI-labeled 5' RACE yielded the TRB cDNA libraries. TCRdb reprocessed the 5' RACE reads and stores each CDR3 protein as one record, lacking DNA. The ten most abundant clones cover around 0.4% of a sample with 45,000 to 60,000 distinct CDR3 sequences. The sequenced sample was naive CXCR3- CD8+ T cells from blood. Subset indicated: CD45RO-CCR7+CD27+CD95- naive CD8+ T cells lacking CXCR3 (TNR3-). Receptors were obtained from a human donor in good health. Some clones in this sample may be carry-over from other donors' samples.

J is TRBJ2-7 and V is TRBV10-3; TCRdb reports TRBD2, a call that lacks DNA to check it against. Germline V gene lookup returns CDR1 ENHRY and CDR2 SYGVKD. The CDR3 sequence is 16 residues long. This chain's CDR3 is CAISDLGLAGSYEQYF.

This sequence joins TRBV12-3 or TRBV12-4 and TRBJ2-7; TCRdb's D call of TRBD2 is untestable without DNA. CDR3 length: 15 amino acids. This CDR3 reads CASSLSPSGGNEQYF.

The chain uses TRBV28 and TRBJ2-7. Germline CDR1 is MDHEN and CDR2 is SYDVKM. This CDR3 is 12 amino acids long. The CDR3 loop is CASSSYSYEQYF.

The rearrangement joins TRBV29-1 to TRBJ2-5; TCRdb outputs TRBD1, but without DNA this stays unchecked. CDR1 and CDR2 (germline): SQVTM, ANQGSEA. The CDR3 runs 12 residues. The CDR3 here is CSLQGEQETQYF.

This sequence joins TRBV29-1 and TRBJ2-1; TCRdb proposes TRBD1, but this gene call is untestable without DNA. This CDR3 contains 13 residues. Per the germline V gene, CDR1 is SQVTM and CDR2 is ANQGSEA. CDR3: CSVEEGPNLVEFF.

The V and J genes are TRBV7-3 and TRBJ2-7; the D call of TRBD1 rests on TCRdb alone, since no DNA is present to check it. Per germline, CDR1 SGHTA and CDR2 FQGTGA. This CDR3 is 17 amino acids long. The CDR3 sequence is CASSPGWGGQLLNEQYF.

This chain links TRBV29-1 with TRBJ1-1. The CDR3 is made up of 13 amino acids. Germline CDR1 is SQVTM and CDR2 is ANQGSEA. CDR3: CSVGGTANTEAFF.

The chain uses TRBV7-6 and TRBJ2-3. Germline-derived CDR1 and CDR2 are SGHVS and FNYEAQ. There are 13 residues in the CDR3. The CDR3 sequence is CASRETGTDTQYF.

The V gene is TRBV7-6, the J gene TRBJ1-1; TCRdb calls TRBD1, which cannot be checked without DNA. Looked up from germline, CDR1 is SGHVS and CDR2 is FNYEAQ. The CDR3 is 12 residues long. The CDR3 sequence: CASSLQGAEAFF. Using reference TRBV7-6 and TRBJ1-1 for the parts outside the CDR3, the full variable domain is GAGVSQSPRYKVTKRGQDVALRCDPISGHVSLYWYRQALGQGPEFLTYFNYEAQQDKSGLPNDRFSAERPEGSISTLTIQRTEQRDSAMYRCASSLQGAEAFFGQGTRLTVV.

The CDR3 loop is CASSQDAVAAYEQYF. V usage is TRBV4-2 and J usage is TRBJ2-7. This CDR3 has 15 residues. CDR1 is LGHNA, CDR2 YNFKEQ, per germline.

The CDR3 here is CASSMDRGSNQPQHF. The V gene is TRBV27, the J gene TRBJ1-5; there is no DNA to check the TCRdb D call of TRBD1. Germline CDR1 MNHEY, CDR2 SMNVEV (reference sequence). The CDR3 contains 15 residues.

The chain combines TRBV7-9 with TRBJ2-6; the D call from TCRdb, TRBD2, cannot be confirmed without DNA. This CDR3 is 15 amino acids long. CDR1 is SEHNR and CDR2 is FQNEAQ in the germline V gene (reference sequence). The CDR3 loop reads CASSFGPVGANVLTF.

The J gene is TRBJ2-7, the V gene TRBV4-1; TCRdb returns TRBD2, unconfirmable since there is no DNA. Germline V CDR1 and CDR2: MGHRA, YSYEKL. The CDR3 runs to 17 residues. This CDR3 is CASSQVQRPETVLEQYF.

The J gene is TRBJ2-7, the V gene TRBV9; there is no DNA to check the TCRdb D call of TRBD1. Germline CDR1 SGDLS, CDR2 YYNGEE. CDR3 size: 15 residues. The CDR3 here is CASSIQQGGDYEQYF. Full variable domain (rest looked up from reference TRBV9 and TRBJ2-7): DSGVTQTPKHLITATGQRVTLRCSPRSGDLSVYWYQQSLDQGLQFLIQYYNGEERAKGNILERFSAQQFPDLHSELNLSSLELGDSALYFCASSIQQGGDYEQYFGPGTRLTVT.

This chain connects TRBV28 to TRBJ2-1; the D gene TCRdb calls, TRBD1, cannot be checked with no DNA. This CDR3 has 14 amino acids. Germline V gene sequence: CDR1 MDHEN, CDR2 SYDVKM. The CDR3 here is CASRWTGSLNEQFF.

The chain links TRBV28 to TRBJ2-1; TCRdb reports TRBD1, a call that lacks DNA to check it against. The CDR3 sequence is 16 residues long. Germline assignment: CDR1 MDHEN and CDR2 SYDVKM. The CDR3 loop is CATRDRGLSSYNEQFF.

The V gene is TRBV28, the J gene TRBJ1-3. Germline-derived CDR1 and CDR2 are MDHEN and SYDVKM. The CDR3 length is 15 residues. The CDR3 sequence: CASSLLLEAGNTIYF. The complete variable domain, with remaining parts taken from reference TRBV28 and TRBJ1-3, reads DVKVTQSSRYLVKRTGEKVFLECVQDMDHENMFWYRQDPGLGLRLIYFSYDVKMKEKGDIPEGYSVSREKKERFSLILESASTNQTSMYLCASSLLLEAGNTIYFGEGSWLTVV.

The genes are TRBV6-5 and TRBJ2-6; TCRdb's assignment of TRBD1 cannot be checked, as there is no DNA. Germline V gives CDR1 MNHEY, CDR2 SVGAGI. This CDR3 has 17 amino acids. CDR3 loop: CASSYEGRISGANVLTF.

J is TRBJ1-5 and V is TRBV6-5; there is no DNA to check the TCRdb D call of TRBD1. The germline CDR1 and CDR2 sequences are MNHEY and SVGAGI. The CDR3 has 17 residues. The CDR3: CASHPGGAIYSNQPQHF.

V gene TRBV30 combines with J gene TRBJ2-1. This CDR3 is 12 amino acids long. Germline V gives CDR1 GTSNPN, CDR2 SVGIG (reference sequence). The chain's CDR3 is CAWSDVVDEQFF.

This chain connects TRBV29-1 to TRBJ2-2; TCRdb proposes TRBD1, but this gene call is untestable without DNA. The germline gives CDR1 SQVTM, CDR2 ANQGSEA. The CDR3 extends over 15 amino acids. This CDR3 reads CSVVPGQKNTGELFF.

This rearrangement joins TRBV7-9 to TRBJ2-3. Germline values: CDR1 SEHNR, CDR2 FQNEAQ (reference sequence). The CDR3 runs 15 residues. CDR3 residues: CASSLLGGSTDTQYF.

The chain links TRBV21-1 to TRBJ1-5; the TCRdb D gene call, TRBD1, has no DNA to confirm it. TRBV21-1 is recorded as a pseudogene. The CDR3 is 17 amino acids. The CDR3 here is CASSRRARDRGEQPQHF.

V is TRBV3-1 and J is TRBJ1-2. Per germline, CDR1 LGHDT and CDR2 YNNKEL (reference sequence). This CDR3 has 14 residues. Here the CDR3 reads CASSHGAVIHGYTF.